Below, 29 T cell receptor beta chains from the same sample are listed, as sequenced in a study of shared clonotypes between healthy human individuals. Libraries were prepared by immunoSEQ multiplex PCR; TCRdb keeps only in-frame clonotypes and omits some of them. The sample includes 650,000 to 750,000 clones, 55% to 75% of them seen just once. The specimen was memory CD4+ T cells sorted from blood. Subset reported: CD45RA-negative fraction. These receptor sequences come from a woman aged 25 to 39 in good health.

This sequence joins TRBV23-1 and TRBJ1-5; 11 bases fit TRBD1. TRBV23-1 is designated an ORF whose function remains uncertain. The J segment lost 6 bases and the V segment lost 8 bases, leaving 15 bases of the junction unmatched. The CDR3 is 17 residues long. CDR3 amino acids: CASDPYSGTGGFQPQHF. In DNA form, the CDR3 reads TGCGCCAGCGACCCTTATTCCGGGACAGGGGGTTTTCAGCCCCAGCATTTT.

CDR3 nucleotide sequence: TGTGCCAGCAGGACTGGACACCCCTACGAGCAGTACTTC. Encoded protein: CASRTGHPYEQYF. The rearrangement uses TRBV2 and TRBJ2-7, with a weak D call TRBD1 (5 bases). Trimming removed 6 bases at V and 2 bases at J, with 11 bases between. This CDR3 has 13 residues. CDR1 is SNHLY and CDR2 is FYNNEI in the germline V gene.

The chain couples TRBV6-1 to TRBJ2-7; D call uncertain. This CDR3 contains 12 residues. Trimming pared 5 bases from V and 2 bases from J, leaving 7 bases between. CDR1 is MNHNS, CDR2 SASEGT, per germline. CDR3 loop: CASSTRTYEQYF. The DNA for the CDR3 is TGTGCCAGCAGTACGAGAACCTACGAGCAGTACTTC.

This clone was seen only a few times. The genes are TRBV25-1 and TRBJ2-5, with 8 bases matching TRBD2. Trimming cost V 2 bases and J 1 base; bases outside gene matches: 6. The CDR3 totals 16 residues. The germline gives CDR1 MGHDK, CDR2 SYGVNS. Written as DNA, the CDR3 is TGTGCCAGCAGTGAACCGAGGCTAGCGGGCCAAGAGACCCAGTACTTC. This gives the protein CASSEPRLAGQETQYF.

The chain carries TRBV6-6 and TRBJ2-5; 8 bases are shared with TRBD2. The J call could be wrong; TRBJ2-7 is a better fit for the DNA end. The CDR3 is 15 residues long. The germline V gene has CDR1 MNHNY and CDR2 SVGAGI (reference sequence). CDR3 residues: CASRGPGTSYYEQYF. CDR3 DNA: TGTGCCAGCAGAGGCCCCGGGACTAGTTACTACGAGCAGTACTTC.

The gene calls are TRBV27 and TRBJ2-2, with TRBD2 matching 7 bases. The CDR3 extends over 15 amino acids. Germline V CDR1 and CDR2: MNHEY, SMNVEV (reference sequence). The J segment lost 7 bases and the V segment lost 6 bases, leaving 11 bases of the junction unmatched. The CDR3 loop reads CASSPFPTSLGELFF. The DNA of the CDR3 is TGTGCCAGCAGCCCGTTTCCGACTAGCCTCGGGGAGCTGTTTTTT.

As regards this clone: This CDR3 is also generated by other DNA sequences in the sample. V and J are TRBV5-1 and TRBJ1-1; the D gene is possibly TRBD1 (6 bases). V was pared by 1 base and J by 0 bases, with 7 bases between. Germline assignment: CDR1 SGHRS and CDR2 YFSETQ. The CDR3 consists of 14 residues. CDR3 loop: CASSLPGVNTEAFF. CDR3 coding DNA: TGCGCCAGCAGCTTGCCAGGGGTGAACACTGAAGCTTTCTTT.

The rearrangement joins TRBV30 to TRBJ2-3; D might be TRBD1 or TRBD2, each matching 5 bases. The V and J ends lost 1 base and 3 bases respectively, with 8 bases between them. CDR3 length equals 13 residues. Germline V lookup: CDR1 GTSNPN, CDR2 SVGIG (reference sequence). CDR3 DNA sequence: TGTGCCTGGAGTGCGGGACCGACAGATACGCAGTATTTT. Translation gives CAWSAGPTDTQYF. Full variable domain (rest looked up from reference TRBV30 and TRBJ2-3): SQTIHQWPATLVQPVGSPLSLECTVEGTSNPNLYWYRQAAGRGLQLLFYSVGIGQISSEVPQNLSASRPQDRQFILSSKKLLLSDSGFYLCAWSAGPTDTQYFGPGTRLTVL.

V gene TRBV7-2 combines with J gene TRBJ2-1; 12 bases fit TRBD2. Germline CDR1 SGHTA, CDR2 FQGNSA. The CDR3 runs to 18 residues. Losses at the gene ends were 5 bases for V and 0 bases for J; bases not matched to a gene: 8. The CDR3 loop is CASSREGLAGTSYNEQFF. CDR3 nucleotides: TGTGCCAGCAGCCGAGAAGGACTAGCGGGAACCTCCTACAATGAGCAGTTCTTC.

The chain carries TRBV2 and TRBJ2-6; no definite D call. Between the trimmed V and J ends, which lost 7 bases and 0 bases, there was a span of 10 bases. CDR3 length equals 15 residues. Per the germline V gene, CDR1 is SNHLY and CDR2 is FYNNEI. The CDR3 DNA is TGTGCCAGCAAAGGCCTCCTCTCTGGGGCCAACGTCCTGACTTTC. Encoded protein: CASKGLLSGANVLTF.

This sequence joins TRBV28 and TRBJ2-7, with D perhaps TRBD1 (6 bases). This CDR3 is built from 15 residues. Germline V lookup: CDR1 MDHEN, CDR2 SYDVKM. The ends were cut back, 6 bases at V and 5 bases at J, with 20 bases in the middle. This chain's CDR3 is CASRYRVEGLHEQYF. Here the CDR3 DNA reads TGTGCCAGCAGATACAGGGTCGAGGGCTTACACGAGCAGTACTTC. Combining the CDR3 with reference TRBV28 and TRBJ2-7 gives the whole variable domain DVKVTQSSRYLVKRTGEKVFLECVQDMDHENMFWYRQDPGLGLRLIYFSYDVKMKEKGDIPEGYSVSREKKERFSLILESASTNQTSMYLCASRYRVEGLHEQYFGPGTRLTVT.

The rearrangement joins TRBV18 to TRBJ1-5; TRBD1 might be the D (5 bases). CDR3 length: 13 amino acids. Germline loops: CDR1 KGHSH, CDR2 LQKENI. The germline V and J ends were trimmed by 4 bases and 4 bases, with 8 bases remaining between them. The CDR3 here is CASSLQANQPQHF. CDR3 DNA sequence: TGTGCCAGCTCACTACAGGCTAATCAGCCCCAGCATTTT.

This chain links TRBV18 with TRBJ1-2; perhaps TRBD1 as D (6 bases). The CDR3 contains 14 residues. Trimming took 6 bases from V and 0 from J, leaving 11 bases between them. Germline V CDR1 and CDR2: KGHSH, LQKENI. The CDR3 DNA reads as TGTGCCAGCTCTTTACAGGGAACTAACTATGGCTACACCTTC. Translating gives CASSLQGTNYGYTF.

With regard to this clone: Additional DNA sequences in this sample encode the identical CDR3. V gene TRBV5-1 combines with J gene TRBJ2-7; no firm D call. The germline V gene has CDR1 SGHRS and CDR2 YFSETQ. With 4 bases removed from V and 4 bases from J, the gap between germline ends came to 6 bases. CDR3 size: 11 residues. The CDR3 sequence is CASSTSYEQYF. DNA of the CDR3: TGCGCCAGCAGCACCAGTTACGAGCAGTACTTC.

This clone was observed a handful of times. The rearrangement links TRBV6-6 to TRBJ2-7, with D unresolved. CDR1 and CDR2 (germline): MNHNY, SVGAGI (reference sequence). Trimming took 6 bases from V and 2 from J, leaving 11 bases between them. The CDR3 contains 13 residues. CDR3 bases: TGTGCCAGCAGGAGCAGGATGCCCTACGAGCAGTACTTC. Its translation is CASRSRMPYEQYF.

The chain joins TRBV28 to TRBJ2-7; 7 bases line up with TRBD1. With V trimmed by 10 bases and J by 0 bases, 6 bases remained unmatched. The CDR3 spans 13 residues. Per germline, CDR1 MDHEN and CDR2 SYDVKM. CDR3: CATTTGFSYEQYF. The CDR3 nucleotides are TGTGCCACCACGACAGGGTTCTCCTACGAGCAGTACTTC.

This chain uses TRBV2 with TRBJ2-1; 15 bases match TRBD2. The CDR3 covers 19 residues. Germline CDR1 reads SNHLY; CDR2 reads FYNNEI. Trimming at V came to 7 bases and at J to 2 bases, leaving 12 bases not matched to a gene. CDR3 in amino acids: CASKVPGTSGRPTYNEQFF. For the CDR3, the DNA is TGTGCCAGCAAAGTCCCCGGGACTAGCGGGAGGCCAACCTACAATGAGCAGTTCTTC.

V is TRBV30 and J is TRBJ2-3, with a tentative D call TRBD2 (6 bases). Trimming shortened V by 2 bases and J by 4 bases, and 19 bases separated the two germline ends. CDR1 and CDR2 from the germline V gene are GTSNPN and SVGIG (reference sequence). The CDR3 contains 16 residues. CDR3 in amino acids: CAWSKTATGDADTQYF. Written as DNA, the CDR3 is TGTGCCTGGAGTAAGACTGCAACGGGAGATGCAGATACGCAGTATTTT.

This clone was detected only once. This chain joins TRBV10-3 and TRBJ2-1, with 7 nucleotides matching TRBD2. The CDR3 is made up of 13 amino acids. Trimming took 3 bases from V and 10 from J; bases not matched to a gene: 6. The germline V gene has CDR1 ENHRY and CDR2 SYGVKD. The DNA for the CDR3 is TGTGCCATCAGTGATCCAGGGACTACCGAGCAGTTCTTC. Translation gives CAISDPGTTEQFF.

The V call is TRBV6-5, the J call TRBJ1-3; D gene uncertain. Germline values: CDR1 MNHEY, CDR2 SVGAGI. CDR3 length equals 15 residues. Trimming stripped 0 bases from V and 6 bases from J, with 12 bases between. Here the CDR3 DNA reads TGTGCCAGCAGTTACTCGATGCGGCCTCCAAACACCATATATTTT. Translated, it gives CASSYSMRPPNTIYF.

This clone appeared a few times. The V and J genes are TRBV7-2 and TRBJ2-1; D remains unclear. Trimming pared 2 bases from V and 4 bases from J, leaving 9 bases between. The germline V gene has CDR1 SGHTA and CDR2 FQGNSA. The CDR3 spans 14 residues. DNA for the CDR3: TGTGCCAGCAGCTTACGACTCCTTTACAATGAGCAGTTCTTC. Encoded protein: CASSLRLLYNEQFF.

The V call is TRBV6-1, the J call TRBJ1-5, with D unresolved. This CDR3 contains 12 residues. Per germline, CDR1 MNHNS and CDR2 SASEGT. V gave up 6 bases and J gave up 3 bases, with 6 bases separating them. The CDR3 bases are TGTGCCAGCAGCTCTATCAATCAGCCCCAGCATTTT. Encoded protein: CASSSINQPQHF.

This clone was seen repeatedly, ten times or more. The CDR3 loop is CASTATSGSSPDTQYF. The CDR3 DNA is TGTGCCAGCACTGCGACTAGCGGGAGTTCCCCAGATACGCAGTATTTT. V gene TRBV4-2 combines with J gene TRBJ2-3; TRBD2 matches 12 bases. Per germline, CDR1 LGHNA and CDR2 YNFKEQ. This CDR3 is built from 16 residues. With V trimmed by 7 bases and J by 4 bases, 9 bases remained unmatched.

This clone appeared once. This chain connects TRBV13 to TRBJ2-7; a possible D gene is TRBD2 (6 bases). Germline-derived CDR1 and CDR2 are PRHDT and FYEKMQ (reference sequence). The CDR3 is made up of 14 amino acids. Trimming cost V 5 bases and J 1 base, with 12 bases left between them. The CDR3, as DNA: TGTGCCAGCAGCCGACTAGAAACGTCCTACGAGCAGTACTTC. This sequence encodes CASSRLETSYEQYF.

On this clone itself: An end of the junction differs from the germline gene, which may be a read error. Other DNA sequences from this sample encode an identical CDR3 as well. The gene calls are TRBV13 and TRBJ2-2; 8 positions agree with TRBD1. Germline CDR1 reads PRHDT; CDR2 reads FYEKMQ (reference sequence). This CDR3 has 13 residues. The CDR3 region has the DNA TGCGCCAGCAGCCAAGGGACAGGCGGGGAGCTGTTTTTT. It yields the protein CASSQGTGGELFF.

V and J are TRBV6-5 and TRBJ2-7; D is unclear. Germline V gene sequence: CDR1 MNHEY, CDR2 SVGAGI. This CDR3 spans 12 amino acids. Trimming took off 7 bases at V and 2 bases at J, with 9 bases between the two ends. CDR3 in amino acids: CASNGSPYEQYF. The DNA for the CDR3 is TGTGCCAGCAATGGGTCTCCCTACGAGCAGTACTTC.

A word on this clone: A much larger clone differs by one base, so this may be a read error. The identical CDR3 is also encoded by other nucleotide sequences in the sample. This chain joins TRBV19 and TRBJ1-5; weak D call: TRBD1 (5 bases). The CDR3 totals 15 residues. V lost 2 bases to trimming and J lost 1 base, with 9 bases between them. The germline V gene has CDR1 LNHDA and CDR2 SQIVND (reference sequence). CDR3 amino acids: CASSIWGSSNQPQHF. Here the CDR3 DNA reads TGTGCCAGTAGTATATGGGGGAGCAGCAATCAGCCCCAGCATTTT.

The genes are TRBV25-1 and TRBJ2-2, with 7 nucleotides matching TRBD1. The CDR3 runs to 16 residues. Germline V CDR1 and CDR2: MGHDK, SYGVNS. V was clipped by 4 bases and J by 7 bases; unmatched bases: 12. In DNA, the CDR3 is TGTGCCAGCAGTGCCTTCACCGGGACAGAGAACGGGGAGCTGTTTTTT. It is translated as CASSAFTGTENGELFF.

This clone was counted a few times. V usage is TRBV27 and J usage is TRBJ2-3; 14 positions match TRBD2. The CDR3 loop spans 19 amino acids. From germline, CDR1 is MNHEY and CDR2 SMNVEV (reference sequence). Germline trimming cut 5 bases from V and 3 bases from J; bases unmatched to any gene: 13. CDR3 loop: CASSPKIGTSGRRTDTQYF. In nucleotides, the CDR3 is TGTGCCAGCAGTCCAAAAATTGGGACTAGCGGGAGAAGAACAGATACGCAGTATTTT.